The 24 T cell receptor beta chains in this list originate from one sample, sequenced in a study of T cells in Graves' hyperthyroidism and ophthalmopathy (dated by TCRdb to 2018 to 2020). The library was obtained by multiplex PCR. For sequencing, an Illumina HiSeq 2000 was employed. TCR beta CDR3 regions were amplified from RNA transcripts. A first-round RT-PCR of the TCR CDR3 used the HTBI primer set with the Qiagen OneStep RT-PCR kit. TCRdb passed the public sequencing reads through fastp at Q25 and MiXCR, retaining productive beta sequences. Rows are unified per CDR3 protein, each entry keeping the most common DNA and genes. This sample comprises 390,000 or so distinct CDR3 sequences, under 15% of them detected only once. The ten largest clones capture less than 15% of the sample. The sequenced sample was blood. The receptors originated from a man between 18 and 35 years old with Graves' ophthalmopathy.

The V call is TRBV4-2, the J call TRBJ1-1, with D unclear. Germline lookup yields CDR1 LGHNA and CDR2 YNFKEQ. V lost 0 bases and J 1 base, leaving 9 bases between the germline ends. CDR3 size: 15 residues. The CDR3, as DNA: TGTGCCAGCAGCCAAGACTCCCCGAGGAACACTGAAGCTTTCTTT. The encoded protein is CASSQDSPRNTEAFF.

With regard to this clonotype: A much more abundant neighbour one base away suggests this may be a read error. The gene calls are TRBV10-2 and TRBJ2-5, with TRBD1 identical over 7 bases. The germline CDR1 and CDR2 sequences are WSHSY and SAAADI. The CDR3 runs 14 residues. CDR3 amino acids: CASSEDRVQETQCF. CDR3 coding DNA: TGCGCCAGCAGTGAAGACAGGGTACAAGAGACCCAGTGCTTC.

This clonotype came up many times. Its ends do not fully match the called genes, so a read error is possible. The V call is TRBV6-1, the J call TRBJ2-1; 8 nucleotides line up with TRBD2. CDR3 length equals 15 residues. The germline CDR1 and CDR2 sequences are MNHNS and SASEGT. The CDR3 loop is CAGSENGGAYNEQFF. The DNA of the CDR3 is TGTGCCGGCAGTGAAAACGGGGGGGCCTACAATGAGCAGTTCTTC.

This clonotype has ten or more counts. The gene calls are TRBV4-2 and TRBJ2-7, with 9 bases fitting TRBD1. The ends lost 0 bases at V and 5 bases at J; junction bases unmatched: 2. This CDR3 contains 14 residues. Looked up from germline, CDR1 is LGHNA and CDR2 is YNFKEQ. CDR3 in DNA: TGTGCCAGCAGCCAAGAACAGGGGGCCAACGAGCAGTACTTC. Protein: CASSQEQGANEQYF.

This clonotype showed up just a few times. The chain employs TRBV2 and TRBJ1-2; 9 positions match TRBD1. Germline assignment: CDR1 SNHLY and CDR2 FYNNEI. V shed 6 bases, J shed 11 bases, and the junction held 16 bases outside the gene matches. CDR3 length: 15 amino acids. The chain's CDR3 is CASSKSPDRGFLYTF. DNA of the CDR3: TGTGCCAGCAGCAAAAGCCCGGACAGGGGCTTTCTATACACCTTC.

V is TRBV19 and J is TRBJ2-3; TRBD2 agrees at 8 bases. Germline assignment: CDR1 LNHDA and CDR2 SQIVND (reference sequence). The CDR3 spans 15 residues. V shed 7 bases, J shed 0 bases, and the junction held 6 bases outside the gene matches. DNA for the CDR3: TGTGCCAGTACCCCGGGGGGGGCCAGCACAGATACGCAGTATTTT. The encoded protein is CASTPGGASTDTQYF.

The rearrangement links TRBV10-3 to TRBJ1-4; D might be TRBD1 (6 bases). Trimming left V 6 bases short and J 8 bases short, with 16 bases between. The CDR3 is 14 residues long. Germline V CDR1 and CDR2: ENHRY, SYGVKD. CDR3 residues: CAIRGAPSEEKLFF. The CDR3, as DNA: TGTGCCATCAGGGGGGCCCCGTCAGAGGAAAAACTGTTTTTT.

This clonotype was observed at least ten times. V usage is TRBV7-6 and J usage is TRBJ1-4; D unclear. CDR3 length: 15 residues. Between the trimmed V and J ends, which lost 3 bases and 4 bases, there was a span of 12 bases. Per the germline V gene, CDR1 is SGHVS and CDR2 is FNYEAQ. CDR3 sequence: CASSFSGSSNEKLFF. CDR3 DNA sequence: TGTGCCAGCAGCTTTTCTGGCAGTAGTAATGAAAAACTGTTTTTT.

This clonotype was detected ten times or more. The V call is TRBV3-1, the J call TRBJ2-3, with D possibly TRBD2 on 6 matching bases. CDR3 length equals 15 residues. In germline, CDR1 is LGHDT, CDR2 YNNKEL (reference sequence). Trimming removed 1 base from V and 2 bases from J, with 10 bases in between. CDR3 coding DNA: TGTGCCAGCAGCCAAGTCCTAGCGCTCACAGATACGCAGTATTTT. Translating gives CASSQVLALTDTQYF.

The chain couples TRBV5-8 to TRBJ1-2; D might be TRBD1 (5 bases). Trimming stripped 4 bases from V and 8 bases from J, with 15 bases between. The germline V gene has CDR1 SGHTS and CDR2 YDEGEE. The CDR3 runs to 13 residues. The CDR3 nucleotides are TGTGCCAGCAGCCTTAGGGGCGATTGGGGCTACACCTTC. This codes for CASSLRGDWGYTF.

This clonotype was detected ten times or more. The chain carries TRBV3-1 and TRBJ2-5; D may be TRBD2 (7 bases). CDR1 is LGHDT, CDR2 YNNKEL, per germline (reference sequence). This CDR3 spans 15 amino acids. The V end was cut by 0 bases, the J end by 1 base, with 9 bases between. The CDR3: CASSQERGGQETQYF. For the CDR3, the DNA is TGTGCCAGCAGCCAAGAAAGGGGGGGCCAAGAGACCCAGTACTTC.

This clonotype was counted a few times. The chain couples TRBV4-2 to TRBJ1-2; no definite D call. The V end lost 1 base, the J end lost 5 bases, and 14 bases lay between the germline ends. CDR1 is LGHNA and CDR2 is YNFKEQ in the germline V gene. The CDR3 spans 15 residues. CDR3 DNA sequence: TGTGCCAGCAGCCAAGCCCACACGGAGATTTATGGCTACACCTTC. It translates to CASSQAHTEIYGYTF.

The rearrangement joins TRBV7-6 to TRBJ1-6; D is ambiguous. Per the germline V gene, CDR1 is SGHVS and CDR2 is FNYEAQ. V was clipped by 8 bases and J by 7 bases, with 12 bases between them. This CDR3 has 13 amino acids. The CDR3 is CASSLNANSPLHF. For the CDR3, the DNA is TGTGCCAGCTCCCTAAACGCGAATTCACCCCTCCACTTT.

The chain couples TRBV12-5 to TRBJ2-1; 10 nucleotides agree with TRBD1. Germline V gene sequence: CDR1 LGHNT, CDR2 FRNRAP. This CDR3 has 15 amino acids. V gave up 6 bases and J gave up 4 bases; unmatched junction bases: 6. In DNA form, the CDR3 reads TGTGCTAGTGGCCGACAGGGGGCCCCTTACAATGAGCAGTTCTTC. It encodes CASGRQGAPYNEQFF. The full variable domain, with the rest looked up from reference TRBV12-5 and TRBJ2-1, is DARVTQTPRHKVTEMGQEVTMRCQPILGHNTVFWYRQTMMQGLELLAYFRNRAPLDDSGMPKDRFSAEMPDATLATLKIQPSEPRDSAVYFCASGRQGAPYNEQFFGPGTRLTVL.

This clonotype showed up just a few times. The rearrangement links TRBV4-1 to TRBJ2-1; D could derive from TRBD1 or TRBD2 (5 bases each). The V gene lost 1 base and the J gene lost 7 bases, with 11 bases spanning the gap. Germline-derived CDR1 and CDR2 are MGHRA and YSYEKL. This CDR3 has 14 amino acids. This CDR3 reads CASSQVQWGNEQFF. The DNA for the CDR3 is TGCGCCAGCAGCCAAGTTCAGTGGGGGAATGAGCAGTTCTTC.

This clonotype was seen repeatedly, ten times or more. The chain has TRBV30 and TRBJ1-1; tentatively, D is TRBD1 (6 bases). Deletions cut 1 base from V and 8 bases from J, with 11 bases between. CDR3 length: 12 amino acids. Germline CDR1 and CDR2: GTSNPN and SVGIG (reference sequence). CDR3 protein: CAWSAYRAEAFF. The CDR3 region has the DNA TGTGCCTGGAGTGCCTACAGGGCCGAAGCTTTCTTT.

This clonotype was detected many times. The rearrangement uses TRBV20-1 and TRBJ2-7, with a weak D call TRBD1 (6 bases). Trimming removed 3 bases at V and 4 bases at J, with 16 bases between. The germline gives CDR1 DFQATT, CDR2 SNEGSKA (reference sequence). The CDR3 has 14 amino acids. The CDR3: CSASGSTGGYEQYF. For the CDR3, the DNA is TGCAGTGCTAGCGGCTCGACAGGCGGATACGAGCAGTACTTC.

This clonotype was counted ten times or more. The chain employs TRBV9 and TRBJ2-1, with D possibly called TRBD1 or TRBD2 (5 bases each). Germline V gene lookup returns CDR1 SGDLS and CDR2 YYNGEE. The V gene lost 0 bases and the J gene lost 4 bases, with 11 bases spanning the gap. The CDR3 totals 15 residues. CDR3 sequence (DNA): TGTGCCAGCAGCGTAGTGGGGGACGCTTACAATGAGCAGTTCTTC. Translated: CASSVVGDAYNEQFF.

This chain joins TRBV24-1 and TRBJ2-4; D remains unclear. The CDR3 sequence is 15 residues long. The V end lost 1 base, the J end lost 7 bases, and 13 bases lay between the germline ends. Germline CDR1 reads KGHDR; CDR2 reads SFDVKD. The CDR3 coding sequence is TGTGCCACCAGTGATTTTGGCTGGAACTTGAACATTCAGTACTTC. As protein: CATSDFGWNLNIQYF.

V is TRBV5-8 and J is TRBJ2-7, with D perhaps matching TRBD2 (6 bases). V lost 0 bases, J lost 2 bases, and 12 bases lay in between. CDR3 length: 15 residues. Germline CDR1 reads SGHTS; CDR2 reads YDEGEE. CDR3 nucleotides: TGTGCCAGCAGCTTGGGCCCGGGAGAAACCTACGAGCAGTACTTC. Translation: CASSLGPGETYEQYF.

The chain is built from TRBV2 and TRBJ2-7, with 8 bases that match TRBD1. The CDR3 extends over 13 amino acids. The germline V gene has CDR1 SNHLY and CDR2 FYNNEI. V lost 4 bases, J lost 6 bases, and 5 bases stayed unmatched. The CDR3 sequence: CASSVSGGIEQYF. DNA for the CDR3: TGTGCCAGCAGTGTCTCAGGGGGCATCGAGCAGTACTTC. The variable domain in full, completed from reference TRBV2 and TRBJ2-7, reads EPEVTQTPSHQVTQMGQEVILRCVPISNHLYFYWYRQILGQKVEFLVSFYNNEISEKSEIFDDQFSVERPDGSNFTLKIRSTKLEDSAMYFCASSVSGGIEQYFGPGTRLTVT.

This clonotype was seen only a few times. J is TRBJ1-2 and V is TRBV6-5, with D possibly being TRBD1 (6 bases). The CDR3 totals 15 residues. The V gene lost 0 bases and the J gene lost 4 bases, with 12 bases spanning the gap. Germline CDR1 and CDR2: MNHEY and SVGAGI. The CDR3 protein is CASSYSPQGFYGYTF. CDR3 coding DNA: TGTGCCAGCAGTTACTCACCCCAGGGGTTCTATGGCTACACCTTC.

This clonotype was seen a few times. V and J are TRBV5-6 and TRBJ1-3; unclear D gene. Germline assignment: CDR1 SGHDT and CDR2 YYEEEE. CDR3 size: 15 residues. Trimming removed 1 base from V and 0 bases from J, with 8 bases in between. The CDR3 spells CASSLPPGSGNTIYF. CDR3 DNA: TGTGCCAGCAGCTTGCCTCCAGGCTCTGGAAACACCATATATTTT.

This clonotype was observed at least ten times. The chain uses TRBV20-1 and TRBJ2-1; 10 bases agree with TRBD1. Trimming removed 0 bases from V and 5 bases from J; junction bases left unmatched: 19. CDR3 length: 20 residues. Germline V gives CDR1 DFQATT, CDR2 SNEGSKA (reference sequence). The CDR3: CSARDFFGTGATSPDNEQFF. CDR3 bases: TGCAGTGCTAGAGATTTTTTCGGGACAGGGGCCACCAGCCCTGACAATGAGCAGTTCTTC.